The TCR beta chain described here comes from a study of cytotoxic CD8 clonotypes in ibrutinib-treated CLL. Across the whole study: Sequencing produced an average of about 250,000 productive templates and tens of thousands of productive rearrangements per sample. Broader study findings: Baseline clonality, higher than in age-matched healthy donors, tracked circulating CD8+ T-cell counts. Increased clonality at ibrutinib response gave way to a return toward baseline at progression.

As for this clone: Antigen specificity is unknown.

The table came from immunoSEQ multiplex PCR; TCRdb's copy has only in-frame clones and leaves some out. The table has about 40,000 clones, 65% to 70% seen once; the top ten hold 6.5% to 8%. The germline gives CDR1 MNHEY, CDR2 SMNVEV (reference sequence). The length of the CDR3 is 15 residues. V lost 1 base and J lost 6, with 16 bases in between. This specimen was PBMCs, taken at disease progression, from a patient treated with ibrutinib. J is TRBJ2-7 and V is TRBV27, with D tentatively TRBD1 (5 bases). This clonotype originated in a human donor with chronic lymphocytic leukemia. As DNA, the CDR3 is TGTGCCAGCAGTTTATGGGCAGGGAAAAAGGCCGAGCAGTACTTC. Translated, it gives CASSLWAGKKAEQYF.